Listed here are 2 T cell receptor beta chains from one sample, sequenced in a study of technical replicates of blood from several donors. Method: immunoSEQ multiplex PCR; TCRdb's copy keeps in-frame clones and lacks some. The sample consists of approximately 92,000 clones, 95% of them appearing once. The sample comprised T cells isolated from PBMCs. These TCRs come from a human donor in good health.

This chain joins TRBV4-2 and TRBJ1-1; the match to TRBD1 covers 7 bases. The germline CDR1 and CDR2 sequences are LGHNA and YNFKEQ. The V and J ends lost 3 bases and 4 bases, in that order; junction bases with no gene match: 5. The CDR3 has 14 residues. CDR3 amino acids: CASSHADRATEAFF. The DNA for the CDR3 is TGTGCCAGCAGCCACGCAGACAGGGCCACTGAAGCTTTCTTT.

The J gene is TRBJ2-7, the V gene TRBV19; 7 bases match TRBD1. Trimming at V came to 6 bases and at J to 4 bases, leaving 6 bases not matched to a gene. CDR3 length equals 13 residues. In germline, CDR1 is LNHDA, CDR2 SQIVND (reference sequence). CDR3 bases: TGTGCCAGTAGCCCCAGGACAGGTTACGAGCAGTACTTC. This sequence encodes CASSPRTGYEQYF.